This entry lists 27 T cell receptor beta chains sequenced from one sample in a study of T-cell reconstitution after alpha-beta-depleted transplantation in children. This sample's TCRbeta library carried unique molecular identifier barcodes. One entry per CDR3 protein results from TCRdb running MiXCR on the PCR reads. Here the sample spans approximately 420,000 distinct CDR3 sequences, 9.5% to 13% being singletons. The specimen was PBMCs from the stem cell graft donor, collected from the stem cell graft. These receptors were taken from a human donor who donated a stem cell graft to a child with acute myeloid leukemia.

This clonotype was counted at least ten times. The J gene is TRBJ1-2, the V gene TRBV7-8; D not certain. V was clipped by 0 bases and J by 4 bases, with 9 bases between them. This CDR3 has 14 amino acids. CDR1 is SGHVS and CDR2 is FQNEAQ in the germline V gene. This chain's CDR3 is CASSLAGTIYGYTF. CDR3 nucleotide sequence: TGTGCCAGCAGCTTAGCGGGCACAATCTATGGCTACACCTTC.

This chain joins TRBV20-1 and TRBJ2-3; D is undetermined. V lost 6 bases and J lost 0, with 13 bases in between. The CDR3 runs to 14 residues. Germline V gene lookup returns CDR1 DFQATT and CDR2 SNEGSKA (reference sequence). The CDR3 bases are TGCAGTGCCAGATTGGGGTTTAGCACAGATACGCAGTATTTT. Amino acids: CSARLGFSTDTQYF.

This clonotype occurred many times. The chain uses TRBV5-1 and TRBJ2-1; the D gene is possibly TRBD2 (5 bases). The CDR3 runs to 13 residues. Between the trimmed V and J ends, which lost 2 bases and 5 bases, there was a span of 8 bases. Looked up from germline, CDR1 is SGHRS and CDR2 is YFSETQ. The CDR3 coding sequence is TGCGCCAGCAGCTTTCGGGGAAACAATGAGCAGTTCTTC. Amino acid sequence: CASSFRGNNEQFF. Full variable domain (rest looked up from reference TRBV5-1 and TRBJ2-1): KAGVTQTPRYLIKTRGQQVTLSCSPISGHRSVSWYQQTPGQGLQFLFEYFSETQRNKGNFPGRFSGRQFSNSRSEMNVSTLELGDSALYLCASSFRGNNEQFFGPGTRLTVL.

This clonotype has a handful of counts. This chain connects TRBV20-1 to TRBJ2-7; the match to TRBD1 covers 12 bases. CDR3 length: 14 residues. The ends lost 1 base at V and 9 bases at J; junction bases unmatched: 7. Germline V gene data show CDR1 as DFQATT and CDR2 as SNEGSKA (reference sequence). CDR3 sequence reads: CSARASGTGGGQYF. The CDR3 DNA reads as TGCAGTGCTAGAGCTTCCGGGACAGGGGGCGGGCAGTACTTC.

This clonotype was recorded a few times. This sequence joins TRBV6-2 or TRBV6-3 and TRBJ2-1, with D maybe TRBD2 (5 bases). Trimming stripped 6 bases from V and 0 bases from J, with 9 bases between. The CDR3 is 14 residues long. The germline V gene has CDR1 MNHEY and CDR2 SVGEGT. CDR3 DNA: TGTGCCAGCAGGCTCCGGGGCTCCTACAATGAGCAGTTCTTC. Residues: CASRLRGSYNEQFF.

In this sample, this clonotype turned up a few times. The chain links TRBV5-1 to TRBJ1-1; TRBD1 matches 8 bases. With V trimmed by 4 bases and J by 0 bases, 8 bases remained unmatched. The CDR3 consists of 16 residues. The germline gives CDR1 SGHRS, CDR2 YFSETQ. The CDR3 sequence is CASSPRTGLMNTEAFF. In nucleotides, the CDR3 is TGCGCCAGCAGCCCCCGGACAGGGCTCATGAACACTGAAGCTTTCTTT.

The J gene is TRBJ2-1, the V gene TRBV27; the match to TRBD2 covers 9 bases. CDR3 length: 19 amino acids. The J segment lost 8 bases and the V segment lost 2 bases, leaving 19 bases of the junction unmatched. The germline gives CDR1 MNHEY, CDR2 SMNVEV (reference sequence). The CDR3: CASSLSPSGIGFGGHEQFF. Written as DNA, the CDR3 is TGTGCCAGCAGTTTAAGCCCTAGCGGGATAGGGTTTGGTGGCCATGAGCAGTTCTTC.

This clonotype was detected ten times or more. The rearrangement links TRBV7-2 to TRBJ2-3, with 10 bases aligning to TRBD1. After removal of 5 bases from V and 8 bases from J, the junction contained 4 bases not matched to a gene. Germline V CDR1 and CDR2: SGHTA, FQGNSA. The CDR3 consists of 13 residues. The DNA for the CDR3 is TGTGCCAGCAGCAGGGACAGGGGAGTTACGCAGTATTTT. Translating it yields CASSRDRGVTQYF.

This clonotype was detected a few times. This chain links TRBV5-1 with TRBJ1-2, with 7 bases that match TRBD1. Germline V gene lookup returns CDR1 SGHRS and CDR2 YFSETQ. Trimming cost V 9 bases and J 7 bases; bases outside gene matches: 9. The CDR3 length is 12 residues. This chain's CDR3 is CATRGHNGGYTF. The DNA of the CDR3 is TGCGCCACAAGGGGGCATAATGGTGGCTACACCTTC.

This clonotype was counted only a few times. The J gene is TRBJ2-5, the V gene TRBV29-1, with D maybe TRBD1 (5 bases). The ends were cut back, 4 bases at V and 6 bases at J, with 15 bases in the middle. CDR3 length: 13 amino acids. Germline CDR1 and CDR2: SQVTM and ANQGSEA. CDR3 bases: TGCAGCGTTGCACTCAGGGCAGTTAAGACCCAGTACTTC. Translation: CSVALRAVKTQYF. Full variable domain (remainder filled in from reference TRBV29-1 and TRBJ2-5): SAVISQKPSRDICQRGTSLTIQCQVDSQVTMMFWYRQQPGQSLTLIATANQGSEATYESGFVIDKFPISRPNLTFSTLTVSNMSPEDSSIYLCSVALRAVKTQYFGPGTRLLVL.

Many counts were recorded for this clonotype. CDR3 sequence: CASRKRVQNSYNEQFF. In DNA form, the CDR3 reads TGTGCCAGCAGGAAAAGGGTGCAGAACTCCTACAATGAGCAGTTCTTC. The rearrangement uses TRBV27 and TRBJ2-1; the D is unclear. The germline V gene encodes CDR1 MNHEY and CDR2 SMNVEV (reference sequence). The CDR3 loop spans 16 amino acids. V was clipped by 6 bases and J by 0 bases, with 15 bases between them.

This clonotype was counted a few times. The genes are TRBV10-3 and TRBJ1-5; no reliable D call. In germline, CDR1 is ENHRY, CDR2 SYGVKD. Between the trimmed V and J ends, which lost 0 bases and 1 base, there was a span of 10 bases. The CDR3 has 16 residues. CDR3 DNA sequence: TGTGCCATCAGTGAGTCGAGGGCCCAAAGCAATCAGCCCCAGCATTTT. This encodes CAISESRAQSNQPQHF.

The V gene is TRBV7-2, the J gene TRBJ2-1; TRBD2 aligns across 11 bases. The ends lost 2 bases at V and 10 bases at J; junction bases unmatched: 10. The CDR3 has 16 residues. Germline-derived CDR1 and CDR2 are SGHTA and FQGNSA. CDR3 loop: CASSLNGLAGGVEQFF. The CDR3 DNA is TGTGCCAGCAGCTTAAATGGTTTAGCGGGGGGGGTCGAGCAGTTCTTC.

The table lists this clonotype with a few counts. The chain joins TRBV7-9 to TRBJ1-2; unclear D gene. V was shortened by 3 bases and J by 8 bases, with 10 bases between the two germline ends. The CDR3 runs to 12 residues. Germline V gives CDR1 SEHNR, CDR2 FQNEAQ (reference sequence). CDR3 amino acids: CASSFEKSGYTF. CDR3 bases: TGTGCCAGCAGCTTCGAAAAGTCAGGCTACACCTTC.

This chain joins TRBV20-1 and TRBJ2-5, with 10 positions matching TRBD2. Trimming removed 6 bases from V and 5 bases from J; junction bases left unmatched: 6. The CDR3 has 13 residues. CDR1 and CDR2 from the germline V gene are DFQATT and SNEGSKA (reference sequence). The CDR3 bases are TGCAGTGCGAACCGGGGACTAGCGGAGACCCAGTACTTC. Protein sequence: CSANRGLAETQYF.

This clonotype was recorded a few times. The V and J genes are TRBV11-2 and TRBJ2-5, with TRBD1 identical over 11 bases. V lost 5 bases, J lost 4 bases, and 6 bases stayed unmatched. Germline CDR1 reads SGHAT; CDR2 reads FQNNGV. The CDR3 runs to 15 residues. This chain's CDR3 is CASSPAGQGVETQYF. The DNA of the CDR3 is TGTGCCAGCAGCCCCGCGGGACAGGGGGTAGAGACCCAGTACTTC.

This chain connects TRBV6-1 to TRBJ1-2; tentatively, D is TRBD1 (5 bases). This CDR3 is built from 13 residues. Trimming shortened V by 4 bases and J by 7 bases, and 13 bases separated the two germline ends. The germline CDR1 and CDR2 sequences are MNHNS and SASEGT. CDR3 in DNA: TGTGCCAGCAGTGGGGACGGTTTGCGTGGCTACACCTTC. Its translation: CASSGDGLRGYTF.

The chain uses TRBV5-1 and TRBJ1-6; D ambiguous. Trimming stripped 0 bases from V and 5 bases from J, with 9 bases between. The CDR3 is 15 residues long. CDR1 and CDR2 from the germline V gene are SGHRS and YFSETQ. The CDR3 loop is CASSLGSADNSPLHF. The CDR3 coding sequence is TGCGCCAGCAGCTTGGGGAGCGCAGATAATTCACCCCTCCACTTT.

V is TRBV4-2 and J is TRBJ1-2, with D uncertain. The germline gives CDR1 LGHNA, CDR2 YNFKEQ. V gave up 6 bases and J gave up 0 bases, with 17 bases separating them. The CDR3 has 16 amino acids. The CDR3 spells CASRLSGIEANYGYTF. The CDR3 DNA reads as TGTGCCAGCAGACTGTCCGGGATTGAGGCTAACTATGGCTACACCTTC.

The V call is TRBV7-2, the J call TRBJ2-7; 7 bases line up with TRBD2. The CDR3 loop spans 15 amino acids. Trimming at V came to 0 bases and at J to 0 bases, leaving 2 bases not matched to a gene. The germline V gene has CDR1 SGHTA and CDR2 FQGNSA. For the CDR3, the DNA is TGTGCCAGCAGCTTAGCTGGGACTAACTCCTACGAGCAGTACTTC. It yields the protein CASSLAGTNSYEQYF.

This sequence joins TRBV20-1 and TRBJ1-2; 7 bases are a match to TRBD1. With V trimmed by 2 bases and J by 3 bases, 6 bases remained unmatched. The germline V gene encodes CDR1 DFQATT and CDR2 SNEGSKA (reference sequence). The CDR3 has 14 residues. The CDR3 nucleotides are TGCAGTGCTAGATGGCAGGGGGGGGACTATGGCTACACCTTC. This sequence encodes CSARWQGGDYGYTF.

This clonotype was detected ten times or more. The J gene is TRBJ2-7, the V gene TRBV5-1; 9 positions match TRBD1. Losses at the gene ends were 4 bases for V and 6 bases for J; bases not matched to a gene: 8. This CDR3 has 14 residues. CDR1 SGHRS and CDR2 YFSETQ come from the germline V gene. Written as DNA, the CDR3 is TGCGCCAGCAGCACAGGACAGGGGCCAGGCGAGCAGTACGTC. This gives the protein CASSTGQGPGEQYV.

This clonotype was seen many times. The chain combines TRBV13 with TRBJ2-3; 9 bases match TRBD2. The CDR3 has 13 amino acids. The ends lost 7 bases at V and 5 bases at J; junction bases unmatched: 4. CDR1 and CDR2 (germline): PRHDT, FYEKMQ (reference sequence). CDR3 sequence: CASKGLAGDTQYF. The CDR3 region has the DNA TGTGCCAGCAAGGGACTAGCAGGAGATACGCAGTATTTT.

This clonotype was seen a handful of times. The CDR3 sequence is CASSLLLAGYNEQFF. Here the CDR3 DNA reads TGTGCCAGCAGCTTGTTACTAGCGGGTTACAATGAGCAGTTCTTC. V gene TRBV5-5 combines with J gene TRBJ2-1, with 9 positions matching TRBD2. The CDR3 loop spans 15 amino acids. Germline CDR1 and CDR2: SGHKS and YYEKEE (reference sequence). J lost 4 bases, V lost 1 base, and 3 bases had no gene match.

This clonotype was seen a few times. This chain connects TRBV21-1 to TRBJ2-5; TRBD1, the table's D call, lacks a check against the DNA. TRBV21-1 is labeled a pseudogene. The CDR3 spans 18 residues. The CDR3 nucleotides read TGTGCCAGCAGCAAAGGAGACAGGGGGAGTAGAATACAAGAGACCCAGTACTTC. Translated: CASSKGDRGSRIQETQYF.

This clonotype was picked up many times. V usage is TRBV7-2 and J usage is TRBJ2-3; 14 bases are a match to TRBD2. CDR3 size: 15 residues. After removal of 7 bases from V and 5 bases from J, the junction contained 5 bases not matched to a gene. Germline-derived CDR1 and CDR2 are SGHTA and FQGNSA. In DNA form, the CDR3 reads TGTGCCAGCAAGCTAGGGACTAGCGGGGGAGATACGCAGTATTTT. Its translation is CASKLGTSGGDTQYF.

This clonotype has at least ten counts. The rearrangement links TRBV12-3 or TRBV12-4 to TRBJ2-2, with D tentatively TRBD1 (5 bases). V gave up 6 bases and J gave up 4 bases, with 12 bases separating them. This CDR3 contains 14 residues. CDR3 residues: CASSRRALTGELFF. The CDR3 nucleotides read TGTGCCAGCAGCCGCAGGGCCCTCACCGGGGAGCTGTTTTTT.